A single T cell receptor (beta chain) is shown here with its context. Its cognate antigen is unknown. These data come from a study of post-analysis software for immune sequencing data. Study-level background: Progressive-relapsing, secondary progressive and relapsing-remitting multiple sclerosis were among the disease courses included.

Germline values: CDR1 LNHDA, CDR2 SQIVND (reference sequence). J lost 10 bases, V lost 4 bases, and 12 bases had no gene match. The CDR3 sequence is 14 residues long. cDNA libraries for TCR beta contained unique molecular identifiers. One entry per CDR3 protein results from TCRdb running MiXCR on the PCR reads. This table holds about 770,000 distinct CDR3 sequences, about 45% found once. Study conclusions and caveats: Patients used five TRBV segments, including TRBV5-6, TRBV5-1 and TRBV20-1, more often than controls. Clustering by F measure revealed strong co-clustering among samples prepared together in one batch.

Source material: blood. The gene calls are TRBV19 and TRBJ1-1; 7 bases are shared with TRBD1. The TCR was taken from a girl between 10 and 17 years old with multiple sclerosis. The CDR3 DNA reads TGTGCCAGTAGTAGAGCAGGGGGGATATCGTTAGCTTTCTTT. Translating gives CASSRAGGISLAFF. Based on the CDR3 plus reference TRBV19 and TRBJ1-1, the full variable domain is DGGITQSPKYLFRKEGQNVTLSCEQNLNHDAMYWYRQDPGQGLRLIYYSQIVNDFQKGDIAEGYSVSREKKESFPLTVTSAQKNPTAFYLCASSRAGGISLAFFGQGTRLTVV.